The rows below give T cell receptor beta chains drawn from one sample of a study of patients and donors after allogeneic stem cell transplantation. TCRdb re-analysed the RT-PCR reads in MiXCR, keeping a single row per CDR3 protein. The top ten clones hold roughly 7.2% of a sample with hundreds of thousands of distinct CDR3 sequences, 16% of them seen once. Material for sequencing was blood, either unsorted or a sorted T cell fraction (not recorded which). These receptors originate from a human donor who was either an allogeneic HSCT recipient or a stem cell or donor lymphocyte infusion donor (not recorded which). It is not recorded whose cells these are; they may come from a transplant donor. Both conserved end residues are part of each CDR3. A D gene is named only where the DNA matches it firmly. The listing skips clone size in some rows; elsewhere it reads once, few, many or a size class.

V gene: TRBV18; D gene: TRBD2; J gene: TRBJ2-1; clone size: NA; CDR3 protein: CASSPRAGGPNEQFF; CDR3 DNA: TGTGCCAGCTCACCTCGGGCGGGAGGGCCCAATGAGCAGTTCTTC
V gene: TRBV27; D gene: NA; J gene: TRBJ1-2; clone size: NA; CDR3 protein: CASSLSGQDYGYTF; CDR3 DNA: TGTGCCAGCAGTTTATCCGGACAAGACTATGGCTACACCTTC
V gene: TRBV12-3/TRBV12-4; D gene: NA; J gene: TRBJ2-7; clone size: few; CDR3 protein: CASSAGHQISYEQYF; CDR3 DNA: TGTGCCAGCAGTGCGGGACACCAAATCTCCTACGAGCAGTACTTC
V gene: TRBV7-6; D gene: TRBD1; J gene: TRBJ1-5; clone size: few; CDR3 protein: CASSSRTGENQPQHF; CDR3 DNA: TGTGCCAGCAGCTCAAGGACAGGGGAGAATCAGCCCCAGCATTTT
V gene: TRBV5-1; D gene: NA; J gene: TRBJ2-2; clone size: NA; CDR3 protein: CASSSPIVIGELFF; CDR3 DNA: TGCGCCAGCAGCTCCCCTATAGTGATCGGGGAGCTGTTTTTT
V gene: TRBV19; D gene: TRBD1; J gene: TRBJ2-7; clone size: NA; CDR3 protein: CASSIQGAREQYF; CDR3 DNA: TGTGCCAGTAGTATACAGGGGGCGCGGGAGCAGTACTTC
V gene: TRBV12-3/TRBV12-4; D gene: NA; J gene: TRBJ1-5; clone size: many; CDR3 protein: CASSLRGESQPQHF; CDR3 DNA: TGTGCCAGCAGTTTAAGGGGGGAGAGCCAGCCCCAGCATTTT
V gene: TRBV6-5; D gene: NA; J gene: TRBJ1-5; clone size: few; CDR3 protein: CASSYGGVGNQPQHF; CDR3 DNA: TGTGCCAGCAGTTACGGGGGTGTTGGCAATCAGCCCCAGCATTTT
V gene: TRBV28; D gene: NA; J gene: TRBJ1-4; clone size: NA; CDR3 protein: CASRVSRGRGVEKLFF; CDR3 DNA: TGTGCCAGCAGGGTCTCTCGAGGGCGGGGGGTTGAAAAACTGTTTTTT
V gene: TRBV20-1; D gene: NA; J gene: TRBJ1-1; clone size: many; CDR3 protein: CSATPDGFNTEAFF; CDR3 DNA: TGCAGTGCTACCCCGGACGGATTCAACACTGAAGCTTTCTTT
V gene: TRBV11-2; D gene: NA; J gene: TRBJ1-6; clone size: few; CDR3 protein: CASSLVRERTGDNSPLHF; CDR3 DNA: TGTGCCAGCAGCTTAGTTAGGGAACGAACAGGAGATAATTCACCCCTCCACTTT
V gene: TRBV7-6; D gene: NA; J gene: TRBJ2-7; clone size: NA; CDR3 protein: CASSPWDSRGEQYF; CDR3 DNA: TGTGCCAGCAGCCCCTGGGACTCCCGCGGCGAGCAGTACTTC
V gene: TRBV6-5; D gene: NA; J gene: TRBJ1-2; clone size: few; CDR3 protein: CASSYSAGLEGYTF; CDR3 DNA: TGTGCCAGCAGTTACTCGGCAGGGCTGGAGGGCTACACCTTC
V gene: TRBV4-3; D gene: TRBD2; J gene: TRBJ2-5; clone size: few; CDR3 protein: CASSQDLGLAGEETQYF; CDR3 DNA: TGCGCCAGCAGCCAAGATTTGGGGCTAGCGGGGGAAGAGACCCAGTACTTC
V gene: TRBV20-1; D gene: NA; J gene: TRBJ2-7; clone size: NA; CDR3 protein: CSAIRGIPYEQYF; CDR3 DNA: TGCAGTGCCATTAGGGGGATCCCCTACGAGCAGTACTTC
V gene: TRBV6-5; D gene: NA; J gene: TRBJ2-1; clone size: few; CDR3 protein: CASSYTVGGSYNEQFF; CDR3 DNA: TGTGCCAGCAGTTACACCGTGGGGGGTTCCTACAATGAGCAGTTCTTC
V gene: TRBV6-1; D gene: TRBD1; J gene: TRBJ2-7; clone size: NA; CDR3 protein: CASSDQGASYEQYF; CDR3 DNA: TGTGCCAGCAGCGACCAGGGGGCCAGCTACGAGCAGTACTTC